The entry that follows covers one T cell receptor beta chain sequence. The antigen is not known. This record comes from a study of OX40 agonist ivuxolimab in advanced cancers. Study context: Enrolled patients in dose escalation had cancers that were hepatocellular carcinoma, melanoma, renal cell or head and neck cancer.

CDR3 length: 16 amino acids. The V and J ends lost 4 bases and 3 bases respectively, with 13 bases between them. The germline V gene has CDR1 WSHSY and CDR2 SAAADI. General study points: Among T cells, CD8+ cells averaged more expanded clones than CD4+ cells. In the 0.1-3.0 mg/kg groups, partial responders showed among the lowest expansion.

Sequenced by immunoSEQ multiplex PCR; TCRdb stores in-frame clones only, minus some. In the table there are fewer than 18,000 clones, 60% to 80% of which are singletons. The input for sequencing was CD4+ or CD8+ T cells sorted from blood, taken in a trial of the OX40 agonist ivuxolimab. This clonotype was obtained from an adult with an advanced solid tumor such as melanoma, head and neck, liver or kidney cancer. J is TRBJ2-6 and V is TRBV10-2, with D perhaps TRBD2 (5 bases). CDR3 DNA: TGCGCCAGCAGTGCGGAGGCGGAATTTGGGGCCAACGTCCTGACTTTC. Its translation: CASSAEAEFGANVLTF.